These T cell receptor beta chains were read from a single sample in a study of blood T cell repertoires in COVID-19. The assay was immunoSEQ multiplex PCR, and TCRdb's table has in-frame clones only and misses some. The sample shows more than 140,000 clones, 84% of them seen only once. The sample comprised peripheral blood. Receptor source: a woman in her forties or fifties in a cohort sampled during active or convalescent COVID-19. CDR3s include the opening cysteine and the closing phenylalanine or tryptophan. Fields, in order: D gene, clone size, V gene, J gene, CDR3 protein, CDR3 DNA. A D gene is named only where the DNA matches it firmly. Size values are once, few and many counts, or a class for expanded clones, and some rows have none.

>TRBD2|-|TRBV29-1|TRBJ2-5
CSVVTSGEETQYF
TGCAGCGTAGTGACTAGCGGGGAAGAGACCCAGTACTTC
>TRBD1|many|TRBV6-1|TRBJ1-1
CASSERGRGEAFF
TGTGCCAGCAGTGAACGGGGCAGGGGGGAAGCTTTCTTT
>TRBD2|-|TRBV19|TRBJ2-7
CASSIILAGDEQYF
TGTGCCAGTAGTATTATACTAGCGGGGGACGAGCAGTACTTC
>-|-|TRBV7-6|TRBJ1-1
CASSSRQGINTEAFF
TGTGCCAGCAGCTCCCGGCAGGGTATCAACACTGAAGCTTTCTTT
>-|-|TRBV24-1|TRBJ1-2
CATSDGTNYGYTF
TGTGCCACCAGTGATGGGACAAACTATGGCTACACCTTC
>TRBD1|-|TRBV5-1|TRBJ1-1
CASSLAGTGGTEAFF
TGCGCCAGCAGCTTGGCCGGGACAGGGGGGACTGAAGCTTTCTTT
>-|-|TRBV7-2|TRBJ1-1
CASSFQENTEAFF
TGTGCCAGCAGCTTCCAGGAGAACACTGAAGCTTTCTTT
>-|-|TRBV30|TRBJ1-5
CAWSAGGNQPQHF
TGTGCCTGGAGTGCGGGGGGCAATCAGCCCCAGCATTTT
>TRBD2|-|TRBV6-1|TRBJ2-3
CASSEAAGGTDTQYF
TGTGCCAGCAGTGAAGCGGCGGGGGGCACAGATACGCAGTATTTT
>TRBD1|-|TRBV18|TRBJ1-6
CASSPGQFNSPLHF
TGTGCCAGCTCACCGGGACAGTTTAATTCACCCCTCCACTTT
>-|-|TRBV6-5|TRBJ2-3
CASLGRSSSTDTQYF
TGTGCCAGCCTGGGGCGTTCCTCTAGCACAGATACGCAGTATTTT